These 17 T cell receptor beta chains came from one sample sequenced in a study of shared clonotypes between healthy human individuals. Sequencing used immunoSEQ multiplex PCR; TCRdb keeps in-frame clones, though not all of them. The sample contains about 2 million clones, roughly 95% of which appear only once. It was CD45RO-negative cells, positively selected for CCR7, that made up naive CD8 cells, with terminally differentiated effector memory CD45RA+ cells excluded. The material sequenced was naive CD8+ T cells sorted from blood. The receptors stem from a man younger than 30 in good health.

V is TRBV5-6 and J is TRBJ2-2; TRBD1 agrees at 9 bases. Germline V gene sequence: CDR1 SGHDT, CDR2 YYEEEE. V gave up 4 bases and J gave up 6 bases; unmatched junction bases: 7. This CDR3 region has 15 residues. The CDR3 region has the DNA TGTGCCAGCAGCCGGGACAGGGATGGTGCCGGGGAGCTGTTTTTT. Its protein is CASSRDRDGAGELFF.

The chain uses TRBV7-9 and TRBJ1-1; D not certain. Germline CDR1 and CDR2: SEHNR and FQNEAQ (reference sequence). The CDR3 totals 13 residues. V lost 3 bases, J lost 8 bases, and 13 bases lay in between. Written as DNA, the CDR3 is TGTGCCAGCAGCTTTGGTTCGCTAGACGAAGCTTTCTTT. It translates to CASSFGSLDEAFF.

The J gene is TRBJ1-2, the V gene TRBV4-3; 7 positions match TRBD1. V shed 0 bases, J shed 5 bases, and the junction held 6 bases outside the gene matches. The germline CDR1 and CDR2 sequences are LGHNA and YSLEER. This CDR3 region has 15 residues. This chain's CDR3 is CASSQDKQGGYGYTF. CDR3 nucleotides: TGCGCCAGCAGCCAAGATAAGCAGGGGGGTTATGGCTACACCTTC.

V is TRBV4-3 and J is TRBJ1-1; the D is unclear. The CDR3 has 16 amino acids. Trimming removed 0 bases at V and 0 bases at J, with 11 bases between. The germline V gene encodes CDR1 LGHNA and CDR2 YSLEER. DNA of the CDR3: TGCGCCAGCAGCCAAGATCGATCACGGTTGAACACTGAAGCTTTCTTT. Amino acids: CASSQDRSRLNTEAFF.

The V gene is TRBV6-6, the J gene TRBJ2-5; a weak D match, TRBD1 (6 bases). The CDR3 has 15 residues. Germline V lookup: CDR1 MNHNY, CDR2 SVGAGI (reference sequence). Trimming removed 1 base at V and 2 bases at J, with 11 bases between. This CDR3 reads CASSYLGTIQETQYF. As DNA, the CDR3 is TGTGCCAGCAGTTACTTAGGGACAATTCAAGAGACCCAGTACTTC.

This rearrangement joins TRBV7-9 to TRBJ1-6, with D unresolved. Germline CDR1 and CDR2: SEHNR and FQNEAQ (reference sequence). V dropped 5 bases and J dropped 7 bases, with 15 bases sitting between them. The CDR3 consists of 15 residues. The CDR3 DNA reads as TGTGCCAGCAGCCCCGCCCGAACGGGGAATTCACCCCTCCACTTT. It yields the protein CASSPARTGNSPLHF.

V is TRBV27 and J is TRBJ2-5, with D unresolved. The CDR3 has 14 amino acids. The germline gives CDR1 MNHEY, CDR2 SMNVEV (reference sequence). Trimming stripped 7 bases from V and 3 bases from J, with 15 bases between. The CDR3 DNA reads as TGTGCCAGCACCCCGAGTGGCCTAGAAGAGACCCAGTACTTC. Translated: CASTPSGLEETQYF.

Turning to this clone: This same CDR3 is encoded by further DNA sequences in the sample. The rearrangement uses TRBV5-6 and TRBJ2-5, with 7 bases matching TRBD2. Germline V gene lookup returns CDR1 SGHDT and CDR2 YYEEEE. J was trimmed by 5 bases and V by 0 bases; bases with no gene match: 4. This CDR3 is 14 amino acids long. The CDR3 sequence is CASSLALAEETQYF. CDR3 in DNA: TGTGCCAGCAGCTTGGCTCTAGCGGAGGAGACCCAGTACTTC.

This clone was observed a single time. The chain recombines TRBV4-1 with TRBJ2-1; TRBD2 aligns across 9 bases. The V gene's germline CDR1 is MGHRA and CDR2 YSYEKL. The CDR3 totals 14 residues. With 4 bases clipped from V and 7 bases from J, the junction kept 5 bases outside the gene matches. CDR3 sequence reads: CASSRAGGPNEQFF. DNA for the CDR3: TGCGCCAGCAGCCGGGCGGGGGGGCCGAATGAGCAGTTCTTC.

J is TRBJ2-2 and V is TRBV2, with D hard to call. The CDR3 has 16 residues. Germline-derived CDR1 and CDR2 are SNHLY and FYNNEI. Trimming left V 2 bases short and J 0 bases short, with 10 bases between. Here the CDR3 reads CASSESIPPNTGELFF. The CDR3 region has the DNA TGTGCCAGCAGTGAATCGATCCCGCCGAACACCGGGGAGCTGTTTTTT.

This clone occurred a few times. Other DNA sequences in the same sample also yield this CDR3. The V gene is TRBV27, the J gene TRBJ1-5; D ambiguous. Germline CDR1 MNHEY, CDR2 SMNVEV (reference sequence). Trimming removed 3 bases at V and 7 bases at J, with 7 bases between. This CDR3 has 12 amino acids. The CDR3 DNA follows: TGTGCCAGCAGTTTCCCTGGGCAGCCCCAGCATTTT. It codes for CASSFPGQPQHF.

Regarding this clone: Other DNA sequences in the same sample also yield this CDR3. This chain joins TRBV19 and TRBJ2-3; no clear D gene. The V end lost 3 bases, the J end lost 3 bases, and 4 bases lay between the germline ends. This CDR3 is 12 amino acids long. CDR1 and CDR2 (germline): LNHDA, SQIVND (reference sequence). Written as DNA, the CDR3 is TGTGCCAGTAGTATCGCGACAGATACGCAGTATTTT. This codes for CASSIATDTQYF. The full variable domain, rest sourced from reference TRBV19 and TRBJ2-3, is DGGITQSPKYLFRKEGQNVTLSCEQNLNHDAMYWYRQDPGQGLRLIYYSQIVNDFQKGDIAEGYSVSREKKESFPLTVTSAQKNPTAFYLCASSIATDTQYFGPGTRLTVL.

Concerning this clone: The sample holds other DNA sequences that translate to the same CDR3. The chain links TRBV28 to TRBJ2-7, with 8 bases fitting TRBD2. Trimming removed 5 bases from V and 2 bases from J; junction bases left unmatched: 5. The CDR3 extends over 14 amino acids. Germline V gives CDR1 MDHEN, CDR2 SYDVKM. The CDR3 region is CASSLRGGPYEQYF. The CDR3 bases are TGTGCCAGCAGTCTCCGGGGGGGGCCCTACGAGCAGTACTTC.

This clone was detected only a few times. The CDR3: CASSFASHGYTF. The CDR3 bases are TGTGCCAGCAGCTTTGCCAGTCATGGCTACACCTTC. This chain uses TRBV7-9 with TRBJ1-2; no reliable D call. The CDR3 loop spans 12 amino acids. Trimming took 3 bases from V and 6 from J, leaving 8 bases between them. Germline values: CDR1 SEHNR, CDR2 FQNEAQ (reference sequence).

The rearrangement links TRBV7-3 to TRBJ1-6; TRBD1 might be the D (6 bases). Germline V lookup: CDR1 SGHTA, CDR2 FQGTGA. The CDR3 has 14 amino acids. Trimming stripped 5 bases from V and 7 bases from J, with 12 bases between. CDR3 loop: CASSRQAFNSPLHF. DNA of the CDR3: TGTGCCAGCAGCAGACAGGCATTCAATTCACCCCTCCACTTT.

The chain combines TRBV6-6 with TRBJ1-1; D unclear. Germline CDR1 reads MNHNY; CDR2 reads SVGAGI (reference sequence). Trimming took 5 bases from V and 6 from J, leaving 16 bases between them. The length of the CDR3 is 14 residues. Written as DNA, the CDR3 is TGTGCCAGCAGTCCCTTGGCTGGCGAGGCTGAAGCTTTCTTT. Protein sequence: CASSPLAGEAEAFF.

The rearrangement uses TRBV19 and TRBJ2-7; D may be TRBD1 or TRBD2 (5 bases each). In germline, CDR1 is LNHDA, CDR2 SQIVND (reference sequence). The germline V and J ends were trimmed by 10 bases and 3 bases, with 19 bases remaining between them. The CDR3 has 14 residues. Here the CDR3 reads CATEDSARGYEQYF. Here the CDR3 DNA reads TGTGCCACTGAAGATTCAGCGAGGGGCTACGAGCAGTACTTC.